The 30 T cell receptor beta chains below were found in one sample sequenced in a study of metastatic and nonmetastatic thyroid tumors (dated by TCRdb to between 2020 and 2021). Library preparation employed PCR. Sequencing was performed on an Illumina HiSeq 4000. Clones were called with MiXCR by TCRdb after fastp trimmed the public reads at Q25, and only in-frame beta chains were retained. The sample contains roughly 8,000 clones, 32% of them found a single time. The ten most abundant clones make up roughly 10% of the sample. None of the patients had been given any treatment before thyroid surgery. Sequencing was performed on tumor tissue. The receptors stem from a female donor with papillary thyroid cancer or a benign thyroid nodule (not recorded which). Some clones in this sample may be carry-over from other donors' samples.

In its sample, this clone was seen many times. The chain's CDR3 is CATSRGESKNIQYF. The CDR3 DNA is TGTGCCACCAGTCGGGGCGAATCCAAAAACATTCAGTACTTC. The genes are TRBV24-1 and TRBJ2-4, with D perhaps being TRBD1 or TRBD2 (5 bases each). This CDR3 has 14 amino acids. The ends were cut back, 6 bases at V and 2 bases at J, with 10 bases in the middle. Per germline, CDR1 KGHDR and CDR2 SFDVKD.

Here the CDR3 reads CASSATTGPTDTQYF. The CDR3 bases are TGCGCCAGCAGTGCCACGACAGGGCCCACAGATACGCAGTATTTT. This chain uses TRBV10-2 with TRBJ2-3; 7 nucleotides match TRBD1. The CDR3 has 15 residues. V shed 4 bases, J shed 2 bases, and the junction held 6 bases outside the gene matches. Germline V gene sequence: CDR1 WSHSY, CDR2 SAAADI.

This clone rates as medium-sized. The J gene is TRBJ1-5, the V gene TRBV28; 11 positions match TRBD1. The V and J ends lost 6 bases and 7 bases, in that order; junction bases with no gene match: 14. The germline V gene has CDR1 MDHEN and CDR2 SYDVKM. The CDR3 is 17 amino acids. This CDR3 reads CASRRNPRTGGGQPQHF. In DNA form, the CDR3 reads TGTGCCAGCAGGCGAAACCCCAGGACAGGGGGCGGGCAGCCCCAGCATTTT.

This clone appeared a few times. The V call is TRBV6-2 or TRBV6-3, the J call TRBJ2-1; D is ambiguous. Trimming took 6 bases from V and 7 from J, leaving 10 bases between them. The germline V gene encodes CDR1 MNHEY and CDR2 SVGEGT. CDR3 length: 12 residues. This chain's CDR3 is CASRYLTNEQFF. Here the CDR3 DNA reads TGTGCCAGCAGATACCTGACTAATGAGCAGTTCTTC.

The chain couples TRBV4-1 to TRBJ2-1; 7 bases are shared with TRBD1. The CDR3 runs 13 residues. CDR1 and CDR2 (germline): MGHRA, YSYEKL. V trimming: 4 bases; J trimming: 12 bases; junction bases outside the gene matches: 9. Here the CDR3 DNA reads TGCGCCAGCAGCCGGGACAGTGCACATGCGCAGTTCTTC. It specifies CASSRDSAHAQFF.

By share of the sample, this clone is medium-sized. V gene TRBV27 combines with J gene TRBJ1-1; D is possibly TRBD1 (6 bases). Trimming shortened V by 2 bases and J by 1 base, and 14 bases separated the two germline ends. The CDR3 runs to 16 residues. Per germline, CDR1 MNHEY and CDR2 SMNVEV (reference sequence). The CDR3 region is CASSLVFRGGNTEAFF. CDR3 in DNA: TGTGCCAGCAGTTTAGTTTTTAGGGGGGGGAACACTGAAGCTTTCTTT.

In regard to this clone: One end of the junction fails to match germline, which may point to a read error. CDR3 DNA sequence: TGTGCCAGCAGCTGCGCGGGGGTTTGGGGAGGCGATAGGCAGTATTTT. This encodes CASSCAGVWGGDRQYF. The chain carries TRBV11-2 and TRBJ2-3; 7 bases match TRBD2. There are 16 residues in the CDR3. The germline V gene encodes CDR1 SGHAT and CDR2 FQNNGV.

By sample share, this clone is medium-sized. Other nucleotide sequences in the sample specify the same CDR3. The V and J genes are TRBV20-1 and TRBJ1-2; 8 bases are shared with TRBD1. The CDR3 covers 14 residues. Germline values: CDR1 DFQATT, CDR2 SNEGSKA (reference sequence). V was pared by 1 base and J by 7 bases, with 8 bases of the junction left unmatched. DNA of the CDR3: TGCAGTGCTAGAGTAGGCAGGGGGCGCGGTGGCTACACCTTC. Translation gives CSARVGRGRGGYTF.

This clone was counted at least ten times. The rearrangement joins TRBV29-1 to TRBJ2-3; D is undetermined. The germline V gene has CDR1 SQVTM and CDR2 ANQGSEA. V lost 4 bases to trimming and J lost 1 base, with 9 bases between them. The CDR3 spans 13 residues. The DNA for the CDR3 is TGCAGCGTTGCCCCCGCAGGCACAGATACGCAGTATTTT. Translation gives CSVAPAGTDTQYF.

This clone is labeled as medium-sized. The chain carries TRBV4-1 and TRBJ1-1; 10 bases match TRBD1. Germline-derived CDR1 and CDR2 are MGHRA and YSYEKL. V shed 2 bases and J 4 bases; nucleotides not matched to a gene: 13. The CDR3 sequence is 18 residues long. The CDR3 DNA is TGCGCCAGCAGCCAATCGCCCGGGACAGGGGACGGGGGCACTGAAGCTTTCTTT. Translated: CASSQSPGTGDGGTEAFF.

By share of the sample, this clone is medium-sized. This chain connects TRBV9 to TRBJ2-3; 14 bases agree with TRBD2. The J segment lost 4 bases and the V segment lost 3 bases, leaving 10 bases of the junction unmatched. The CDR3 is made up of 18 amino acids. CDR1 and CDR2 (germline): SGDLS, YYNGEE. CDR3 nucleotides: TGTGCCAGCAGCGCCCCCGGGACTAGCGGGAGTAACGCAGATACGCAGTATTTT. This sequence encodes CASSAPGTSGSNADTQYF. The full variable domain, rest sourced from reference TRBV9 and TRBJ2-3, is DSGVTQTPKHLITATGQRVTLRCSPRSGDLSVYWYQQSLDQGLQFLIQYYNGEERAKGNILERFSAQQFPDLHSELNLSSLELGDSALYFCASSAPGTSGSNADTQYFGPGTRLTVL.

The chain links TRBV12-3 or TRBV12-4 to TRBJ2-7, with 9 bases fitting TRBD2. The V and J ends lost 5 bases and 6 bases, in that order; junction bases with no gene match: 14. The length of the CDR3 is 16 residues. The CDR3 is CASSPPWWREGREQYF. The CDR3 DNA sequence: TGTGCCAGCAGTCCCCCCTGGTGGCGGGAGGGCCGCGAGCAGTACTTC.

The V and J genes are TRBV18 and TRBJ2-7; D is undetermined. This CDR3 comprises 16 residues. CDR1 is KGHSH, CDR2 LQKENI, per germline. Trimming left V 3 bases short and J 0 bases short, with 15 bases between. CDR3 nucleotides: TGTGCCAGCTCACCTCCCCAGGCAGCCAGCTCCTACGAGCAGTACTTC. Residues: CASSPPQAASSYEQYF.

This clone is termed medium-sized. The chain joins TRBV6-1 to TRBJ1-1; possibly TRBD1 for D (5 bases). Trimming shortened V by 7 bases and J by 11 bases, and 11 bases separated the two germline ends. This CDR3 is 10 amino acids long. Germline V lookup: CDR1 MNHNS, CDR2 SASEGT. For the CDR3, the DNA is TGTGCCAGCATTAGGGGTGAGGCTTTCTTT. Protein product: CASIRGEAFF.

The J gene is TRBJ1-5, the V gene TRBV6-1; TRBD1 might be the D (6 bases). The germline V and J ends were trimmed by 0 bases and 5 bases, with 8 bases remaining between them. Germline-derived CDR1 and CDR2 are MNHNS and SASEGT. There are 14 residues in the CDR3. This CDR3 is CASSEARGDQPQHF. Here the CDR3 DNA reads TGTGCCAGCAGTGAAGCTAGGGGGGATCAGCCCCAGCATTTT.

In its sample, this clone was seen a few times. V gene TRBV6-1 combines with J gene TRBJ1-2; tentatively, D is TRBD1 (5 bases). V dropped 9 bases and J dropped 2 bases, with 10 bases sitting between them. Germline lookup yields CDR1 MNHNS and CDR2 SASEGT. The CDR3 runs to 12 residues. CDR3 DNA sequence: TGTGCCAGTGGGGGTCTCAACTATGGCTACACCTTC. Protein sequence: CASGGLNYGYTF.

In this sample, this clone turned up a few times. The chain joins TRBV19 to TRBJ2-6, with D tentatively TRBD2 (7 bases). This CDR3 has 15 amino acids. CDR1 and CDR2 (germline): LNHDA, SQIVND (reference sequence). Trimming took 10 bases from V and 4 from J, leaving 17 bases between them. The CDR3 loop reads CATHRGALGANVLTF. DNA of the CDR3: TGTGCCACCCATCGGGGGGCGTTGGGGGCCAACGTCCTGACTTTC.

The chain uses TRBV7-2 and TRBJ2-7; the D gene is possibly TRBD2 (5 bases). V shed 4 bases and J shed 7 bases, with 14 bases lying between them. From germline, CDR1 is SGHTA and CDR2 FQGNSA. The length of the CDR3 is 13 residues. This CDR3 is CASSSRRAGEQYF. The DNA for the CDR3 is TGTGCCAGCAGCTCCCGACGCGCGGGTGAGCAGTACTTC.

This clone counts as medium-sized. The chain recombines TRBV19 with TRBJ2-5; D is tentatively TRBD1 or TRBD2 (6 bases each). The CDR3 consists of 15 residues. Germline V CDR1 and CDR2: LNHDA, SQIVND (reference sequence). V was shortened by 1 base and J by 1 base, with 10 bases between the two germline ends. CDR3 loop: CASSIVGGSQETQYF. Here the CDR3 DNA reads TGTGCCAGTAGTATAGTGGGGGGCAGCCAAGAGACCCAGTACTTC.

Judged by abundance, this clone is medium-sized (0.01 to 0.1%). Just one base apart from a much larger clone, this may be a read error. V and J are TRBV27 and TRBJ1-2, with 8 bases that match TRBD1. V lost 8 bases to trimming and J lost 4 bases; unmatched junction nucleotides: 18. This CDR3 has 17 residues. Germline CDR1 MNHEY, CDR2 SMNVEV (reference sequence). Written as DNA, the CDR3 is TGTGCCAGCCGGCCGGGACAGGTGCGAAAAGGGCCCTATGGCTACACCTTC. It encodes CASRPGQVRKGPYGYTF.

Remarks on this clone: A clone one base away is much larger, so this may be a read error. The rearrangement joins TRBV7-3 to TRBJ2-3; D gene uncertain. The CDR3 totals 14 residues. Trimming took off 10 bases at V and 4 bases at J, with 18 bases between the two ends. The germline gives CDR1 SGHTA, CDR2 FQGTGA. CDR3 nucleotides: TGTGCCATCAGTCTCAAATCCCCCCCAGATACGCAGTATTTT. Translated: CAISLKSPPDTQYF.

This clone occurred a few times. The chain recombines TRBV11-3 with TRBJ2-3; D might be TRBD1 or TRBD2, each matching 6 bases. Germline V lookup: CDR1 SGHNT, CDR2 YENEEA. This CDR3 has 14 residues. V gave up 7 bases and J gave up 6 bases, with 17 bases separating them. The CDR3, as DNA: TGTGCCAGCAAAAAGAGGGGGGCATACGATACGCAGTATTTT. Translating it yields CASKKRGAYDTQYF.

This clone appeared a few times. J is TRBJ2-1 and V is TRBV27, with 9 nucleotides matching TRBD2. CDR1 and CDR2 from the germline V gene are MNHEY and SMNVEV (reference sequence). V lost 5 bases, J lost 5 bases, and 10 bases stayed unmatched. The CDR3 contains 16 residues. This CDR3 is CASSHSWREGDNEQFF. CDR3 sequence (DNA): TGTGCCAGCAGTCACTCATGGCGGGAGGGGGACAATGAGCAGTTCTTC.

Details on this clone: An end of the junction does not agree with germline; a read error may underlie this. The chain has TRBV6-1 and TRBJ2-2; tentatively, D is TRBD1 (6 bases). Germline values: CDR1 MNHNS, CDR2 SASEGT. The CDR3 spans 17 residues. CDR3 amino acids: CASREALGHSNSGELFF. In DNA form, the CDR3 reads TGTGCCAGCAGGGAGGCGTTGGGACATTCGAACTCCGGGGAGCTGTTTTTT.

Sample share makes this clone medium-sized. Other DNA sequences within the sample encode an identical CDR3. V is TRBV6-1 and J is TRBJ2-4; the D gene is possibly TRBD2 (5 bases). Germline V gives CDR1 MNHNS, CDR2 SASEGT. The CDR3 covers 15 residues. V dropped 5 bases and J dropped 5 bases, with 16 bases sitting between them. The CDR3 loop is CASSRTLESQNIQYF. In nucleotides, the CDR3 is TGTGCCAGCAGTCGTACACTAGAGTCCCAAAACATTCAGTACTTC.

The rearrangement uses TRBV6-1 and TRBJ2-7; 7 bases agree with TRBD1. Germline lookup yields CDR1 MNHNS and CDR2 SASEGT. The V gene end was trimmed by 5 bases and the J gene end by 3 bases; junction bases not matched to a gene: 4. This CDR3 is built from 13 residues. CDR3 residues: CASSRQGIYEQYF. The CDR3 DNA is TGTGCCAGCAGTCGACAGGGAATCTACGAGCAGTACTTC.

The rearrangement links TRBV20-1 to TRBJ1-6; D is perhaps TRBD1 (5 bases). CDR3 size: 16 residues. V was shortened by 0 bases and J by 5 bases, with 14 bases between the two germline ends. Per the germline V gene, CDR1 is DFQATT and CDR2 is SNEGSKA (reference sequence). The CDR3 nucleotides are TGCAGTGCTAGAGAGATGGACATGGGGGATAATTCACCCCTCCACTTT. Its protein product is CSAREMDMGDNSPLHF.

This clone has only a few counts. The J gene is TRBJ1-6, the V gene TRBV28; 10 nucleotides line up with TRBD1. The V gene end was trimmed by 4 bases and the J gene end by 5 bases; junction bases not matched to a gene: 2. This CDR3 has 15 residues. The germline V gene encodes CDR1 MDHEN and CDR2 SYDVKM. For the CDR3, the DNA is TGTGCCAGCAGTTCCGGGACAGGGGATAATTCACCCCTCCACTTT. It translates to CASSSGTGDNSPLHF. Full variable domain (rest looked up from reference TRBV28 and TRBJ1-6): DVKVTQSSRYLVKRTGEKVFLECVQDMDHENMFWYRQDPGLGLRLIYFSYDVKMKEKGDIPEGYSVSREKKERFSLILESASTNQTSMYLCASSSGTGDNSPLHFGNGTRLTVT.

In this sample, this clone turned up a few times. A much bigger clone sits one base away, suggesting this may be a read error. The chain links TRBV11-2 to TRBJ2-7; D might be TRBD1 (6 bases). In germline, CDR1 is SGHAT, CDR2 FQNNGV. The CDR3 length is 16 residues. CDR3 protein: CAGSFGTSGADYEQYF. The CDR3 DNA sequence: TGTGCCGGCAGCTTCGGGACCTCAGGGGCCGACTACGAGCAGTACTTC.

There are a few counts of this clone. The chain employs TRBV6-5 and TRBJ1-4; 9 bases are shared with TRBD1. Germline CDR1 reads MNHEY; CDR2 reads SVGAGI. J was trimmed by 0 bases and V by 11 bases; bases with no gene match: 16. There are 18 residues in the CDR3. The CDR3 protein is CAPQWDRAPSATNEKLFF. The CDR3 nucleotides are TGTGCCCCACAATGGGACAGGGCCCCCTCTGCAACTAATGAAAAACTGTTTTTT.